Following are 21 T cell receptor beta chains from one sample sequenced in a study of blood T cell repertoires in COVID-19. Profiled with immunoSEQ multiplex PCR; TCRdb holds only in-frame clones, not every one. The data contain over 200,000 clones, 80% to 85% of them singletons. Sequenced input: PBMCs or T cells enriched from blood (not recorded which). The receptors stem from a woman between 35 and 50 years old who had recovered from COVID-19.

This clone was observed a single time. V gene TRBV28 combines with J gene TRBJ1-5; D is uncertain. V lost 8 bases and J 2 bases, leaving 10 bases between the germline ends. The CDR3 extends over 13 amino acids. Germline V lookup: CDR1 MDHEN, CDR2 SYDVKM. CDR3 protein: CASGGSGNQPQHF. The DNA of the CDR3 is TGTGCCAGCGGAGGGTCTGGCAATCAGCCCCAGCATTTT. Full variable domain (outside the CDR3, taken from reference TRBV28 and TRBJ1-5): DVKVTQSSRYLVKRTGEKVFLECVQDMDHENMFWYRQDPGLGLRLIYFSYDVKMKEKGDIPEGYSVSREKKERFSLILESASTNQTSMYLCASGGSGNQPQHFGDGTRLSIL.

This rearrangement joins TRBV18 to TRBJ2-3; no definite D call. CDR1 KGHSH and CDR2 LQKENI come from the germline V gene. Trimming stripped 5 bases from V and 0 bases from J, with 15 bases between. The CDR3 spans 16 residues. CDR3 nucleotides: TGTGCCAGCTCATACAATAGTGACATTAGCACAGATACGCAGTATTTT. Residues: CASSYNSDISTDTQYF.

The chain has TRBV7-3 and TRBJ1-1, with D possibly matching TRBD1 (5 bases). Germline CDR1 reads SGHTA; CDR2 reads FQGTGA. V dropped 2 bases and J dropped 1 base, with 8 bases sitting between them. CDR3 length: 14 residues. CDR3 protein: CASSLFGGNTEAFF. The CDR3 DNA reads TGTGCCAGCAGCTTATTCGGGGGGAACACTGAAGCTTTCTTT.

The chain carries TRBV18 and TRBJ2-5; 8 bases are a match to TRBD1. The CDR3 runs 16 residues. V gave up 5 bases and J gave up 4 bases; unmatched junction bases: 12. CDR1 KGHSH and CDR2 LQKENI come from the germline V gene. In DNA form, the CDR3 reads TGTGCCAGCTCAAGACAGGGGAACCTGCTCGGAGAGACCCAGTACTTC. Its protein product is CASSRQGNLLGETQYF.

The rearrangement uses TRBV10-3 and TRBJ1-6, with 9 bases lining up with TRBD1. The ends lost 7 bases at V and 8 bases at J; junction bases unmatched: 6. Germline V gene sequence: CDR1 ENHRY, CDR2 SYGVKD. The CDR3 contains 14 residues. CDR3 loop: CAIKGQGTDSPLHF. The CDR3 nucleotides are TGTGCCATCAAAGGACAGGGGACGGATTCACCCCTCCACTTT.

The chain recombines TRBV5-4 with TRBJ2-5; TRBD2 might be the D (5 bases). CDR1 SGHNT and CDR2 YYREEE come from the germline V gene (reference sequence). The CDR3 is 14 residues long. V lost 2 bases, J lost 3 bases, and 11 bases lay in between. The CDR3 here is CASSFSRAEETQYF. The CDR3 nucleotides are TGTGCCAGCAGCTTTTCGCGGGCAGAAGAGACCCAGTACTTC.

The rearrangement uses TRBV2 and TRBJ2-2, with 10 bases lining up with TRBD1. Germline loops: CDR1 SNHLY, CDR2 FYNNEI. The length of the CDR3 is 16 residues. V lost 6 bases, J lost 6 bases, and 10 bases stayed unmatched. The CDR3 reads CASRGDRGQEAGELFF. The CDR3, as DNA: TGTGCCAGCAGAGGGGACAGGGGCCAAGAAGCCGGGGAGCTGTTTTTT.

The chain is built from TRBV5-8 and TRBJ2-3; tentative D call: TRBD1 (6 bases). Trimming stripped 4 bases from V and 3 bases from J, with 15 bases between. Germline CDR1 and CDR2: SGHTS and YDEGEE. The CDR3 spans 15 residues. The chain's CDR3 is CASSTGQRPTDTQYF. CDR3 nucleotide sequence: TGTGCCAGCAGCACCGGACAGAGGCCTACAGATACGCAGTATTTT.

This CDR3 reads CASRKRRDEKLFF. The CDR3 nucleotides read TGTGCCAGCAGGAAGAGGAGGGATGAAAAACTGTTTTTT. This rearrangement joins TRBV28 to TRBJ1-4, with unresolved D. Germline V gene sequence: CDR1 MDHEN, CDR2 SYDVKM. V was trimmed by 6 bases and J by 6 bases, leaving 11 bases between them. This CDR3 region has 13 residues.

This clone was seen more than once but under ten times. The chain joins TRBV29-1 to TRBJ2-1, with D perhaps matching TRBD2 (6 bases). This CDR3 spans 15 amino acids. Germline lookup yields CDR1 SQVTM and CDR2 ANQGSEA. V shed 0 bases and J shed 3 bases, with 12 bases lying between them. The CDR3 protein is CSVEDPGGLYNEQFF. CDR3 coding DNA: TGCAGCGTTGAAGATCCAGGAGGGCTCTACAATGAGCAGTTCTTC.

This chain uses TRBV28 with TRBJ1-6; TRBD1 matches 7 bases. Trimming took 7 bases from V and 5 from J; bases not matched to a gene: 8. This CDR3 comprises 15 residues. The germline V gene encodes CDR1 MDHEN and CDR2 SYDVKM. The CDR3 DNA reads as TGTGCCAGCACAGGAGACAGGGAAAATAATTCACCCCTCCACTTT. Translated, it gives CASTGDRENNSPLHF.

This clone has just one count. V gene TRBV5-1 combines with J gene TRBJ2-5; D perhaps matches TRBD1 (5 bases). Per germline, CDR1 SGHRS and CDR2 YFSETQ. The CDR3 is made up of 14 amino acids. The V gene lost 1 base and the J gene lost 4 bases, with 11 bases spanning the gap. DNA for the CDR3: TGCGCCAGCAGCTTGTGGTTCCAGGGAGAGACCCAGTACTTC. Translating gives CASSLWFQGETQYF.

This rearrangement joins TRBV18 to TRBJ1-1; D is perhaps TRBD1 (5 bases). The CDR3 loop spans 19 amino acids. Germline-derived CDR1 and CDR2 are KGHSH and LQKENI. Trimming cost V 0 bases and J 4 bases, with 24 bases left between them. CDR3 amino acids: CASSPPSRGFGGVRTEAFF. As DNA, the CDR3 is TGTGCCAGCTCACCACCTTCGCGGGGTTTTGGAGGGGTACGCACTGAAGCTTTCTTT. The full variable domain, its missing parts supplied by reference TRBV18 and TRBJ1-1, is NAGVMQNPRHLVRRRGQEARLRCSPMKGHSHVYWYRQLPEEGLKFMVYLQKENIIDESGMPKERFSAEFPKEGPSILRIQQVVRGDSAAYFCASSPPSRGFGGVRTEAFFGQGTRLTVV.

V and J are TRBV4-1 and TRBJ2-3; 14 positions agree with TRBD2. The germline gives CDR1 MGHRA, CDR2 YSYEKL. CDR3 length: 17 residues. The junction had 6 bases not matched to a gene; V was cut back by 1 base and J by 6 bases. CDR3 protein: CASSQAGTSGSQDTQYF. CDR3 coding DNA: TGCGCCAGCAGCCAAGCCGGGACTAGCGGGAGTCAGGATACGCAGTATTTT.

This chain links TRBV5-1 with TRBJ2-5; TRBD2 is a possible D gene (6 bases). CDR3 length equals 13 residues. V gave up 3 bases and J gave up 1 base, with 7 bases separating them. CDR1 is SGHRS, CDR2 YFSETQ, per germline. CDR3 amino acids: CASSSGLQETQYF. The CDR3 DNA sequence: TGCGCCAGCAGCTCGGGACTCCAAGAGACCCAGTACTTC.

The chain has TRBV7-3 and TRBJ2-1; TRBD2 agrees at 7 bases. The CDR3 totals 14 residues. The germline gives CDR1 SGHTA, CDR2 FQGTGA. The V segment lost 1 base and the J segment 7 bases; nucleotides outside the gene matches: 4. The CDR3: CASSLSSGWNEQFF. As DNA, the CDR3 is TGTGCCAGCAGCTTAAGTAGCGGGTGGAATGAGCAGTTCTTC.

This clone has only a few counts. V gene TRBV5-4 combines with J gene TRBJ1-1, with D possibly being TRBD1 (5 bases). This CDR3 is built from 14 residues. The germline gives CDR1 SGHNT, CDR2 YYREEE (reference sequence). V lost 0 bases and J 5 bases, leaving 11 bases between the germline ends. CDR3 loop: CASSLDSGGTEAFF. DNA for the CDR3: TGTGCCAGCAGCTTGGACTCGGGGGGTACTGAAGCTTTCTTT.

The chain links TRBV5-1 to TRBJ1-2; D may be TRBD1 (5 bases). The V and J ends lost 5 bases and 4 bases respectively, with 12 bases between them. Per the germline V gene, CDR1 is SGHRS and CDR2 is YFSETQ. The CDR3 runs to 13 residues. In DNA, the CDR3 is TGCGCCAGCAGTGAACCAGGGCTCTATGGCTACACCTTC. Protein sequence: CASSEPGLYGYTF.

DNA for the CDR3: TGTGCCAGCAGACCCGACGCCCTTAGCTCACCCCTCCACTTT. The encoded protein is CASRPDALSSPLHF. The V call is TRBV27, the J call TRBJ1-6; D gene uncertain. Germline CDR1 reads MNHEY; CDR2 reads SMNVEV (reference sequence). Trimming left V 6 bases short and J 10 bases short, with 16 bases between. This CDR3 is 14 amino acids long.

This clone is a singleton in its sample. The chain links TRBV11-2 to TRBJ1-1; D not resolved. Trimming cost V 0 bases and J 5 bases, with 7 bases left between them. There are 13 residues in the CDR3. The germline CDR1 and CDR2 sequences are SGHAT and FQNNGV. The CDR3 DNA reads as TGTGCCAGCAGCTTAGATGGAGGGACTGAAGCTTTCTTT. It specifies CASSLDGGTEAFF.

The chain has TRBV4-1 and TRBJ2-1; 12 bases map to TRBD2. Germline V lookup: CDR1 MGHRA, CDR2 YSYEKL. Trimming took 8 bases from V and 4 from J; bases not matched to a gene: 3. This CDR3 region has 14 residues. DNA for the CDR3: TGCGCCAGCGCAACTAGCGGGGGGTACAATGAGCAGTTCTTC. This gives the protein CASATSGGYNEQFF.